Sequencing of this T cell receptor (beta chain) was carried out in a study of cytomegalovirus exposure and HLA in healthy donors. This donor's record omits CMV serostatus. Study conclusions and caveats: Later on, an analysis tied 15,000 to 20,000 TCR beta sequences to HLA alleles at 0.05 false discovery rate. Reported performance of the classifier showed diagnosis of cytomegalovirus status with high specificity and sensitivity. In an earlier analysis, in roughly 580 donors, most V segments appeared productive either ~87% or ~30% of the time.

This CDR3 has 14 amino acids. Between the trimmed V and J ends, which lost 3 bases and 1 base, there was a span of 7 bases. In germline, CDR1 is MNHEY, CDR2 SMNVEV (reference sequence). PCR was performed using 60 Vbeta and 13 Jbeta primers. Assay used: immunoSEQ multiplex PCR; TCRdb lists only in-frame clones, some missing. The sample yields some 130,000 clones, around 83% seen once. On this clone itself: Antigen specificity is unknown.

This sequence joins TRBV27 and TRBJ1-5; no reliable D call. This TCR was sampled from a human donor in good health. Sequences were obtained from PBMCs. CDR3 nucleotides: TGTGCCAGCAGTTTGCGCCCCAGCAATCAGCCCCAGCATTTT. The encoded protein is CASSLRPSNQPQHF.